Listed below are T cell receptor beta chains from one sample, sequenced in a study of T cell responses to AZD1222 COVID-19 vaccine. Profiled with immunoSEQ multiplex PCR; TCRdb holds only in-frame clones, not every one. The sample carries 150,000 to 200,000 clones, about 95% recorded once. Sequencing used peripheral blood, obtained on day 0 of AZD1222 vaccination. The receptor set was obtained from an adult in good health. Both conserved end residues are part of each CDR3. A D gene is named only where the DNA matches it firmly. Clone size is given for some rows only: seen once, a few or many times, or a class if the clone is expanded.

J gene	V gene	clone size	D gene	CDR3 protein	CDR3 DNA
TRBJ2-7	TRBV19	NA	TRBD2	CASSILSGTSEYEQYF	TGTGCCAGTAGTATCCTATCCGGGACTAGCGAGTACGAGCAGTACTTC
TRBJ2-1	TRBV7-9	NA	NA	CASSKGERDIYNEQFF	TGTGCCAGCAGCAAAGGGGAACGGGACATCTACAATGAGCAGTTCTTC
TRBJ1-6	TRBV2	NA	NA	CASSEVDSPLHF	TGTGCCAGCAGTGAAGTAGATTCACCCCTCCACTTT
TRBJ1-6	TRBV7-8	NA	NA	CASRRDIRSSYNSPLHF	TGTGCCAGCAGGCGGGACATCCGTTCCTCCTATAATTCACCCCTCCACTTT
TRBJ1-2	TRBV6-5	NA	NA	CASSYLSDMGGYTF	TGTGCCAGCAGTTATTTAAGTGATATGGGCGGCTACACCTTC
TRBJ1-1	TRBV28	NA	NA	CASSTDSNTEAFF	TGTGCCAGCAGTACAGACTCGAACACTGAAGCTTTCTTT
TRBJ2-5	TRBV10-3	NA	NA	CATGTFQETQYF	TGTGCCACCGGGACTTTCCAAGAGACCCAGTACTTC
TRBJ1-6	TRBV27	NA	NA	CASSSLGNSPLHF	TGTGCCAGCAGTTCTCTTGGGAATTCACCCCTCCACTTT
TRBJ2-3	TRBV11-3	NA	TRBD2	CASSSGLAGGGDTQYF	TGTGCCAGCAGCTCCGGACTAGCGGGAGGTGGAGATACGCAGTATTTT
TRBJ1-6	TRBV5-5	NA	NA	CASSLDGVNSPLHF	TGTGCCAGCAGCTTGGATGGGGTTAATTCACCCCTCCACTTT
TRBJ2-2	TRBV6-5	NA	TRBD2	CASSYTGGRITGELFF	TGTGCCAGCAGTTACACCGGGGGGAGAATCACCGGGGAGCTGTTTTTT
TRBJ1-3	TRBV28	NA	NA	CASSLLQASFSGNTIYF	TGTGCCAGCAGTTTATTGCAGGCATCCTTCTCTGGAAACACCATATATTTT
TRBJ2-5	TRBV7-9	NA	NA	CASSLVVGLEETQYF	TGTGCCAGCAGCTTAGTCGTAGGTTTAGAGGAGACCCAGTACTTC
TRBJ2-2	TRBV3-1/TRBV3-2	NA	NA	CASSQAPGPIDTGELFF	TGTGCCAGCAGCCAAGCCCCAGGGCCGATAGACACCGGGGAGCTGTTTTTT
TRBJ1-1	TRBV4-1	NA	NA	CASSLGPEAFF	TGCGCCAGCAGCCTCGGGCCCGAAGCTTTCTTT
TRBJ1-4	TRBV28	NA	TRBD1	CASVLQGTNEKLFF	TGTGCCAGCGTACTACAGGGGACTAATGAAAAACTGTTTTTT
TRBJ2-5	TRBV7-9	NA	NA	CASRRDSLKNKETQYF	TGTGCCAGCAGGCGGGACAGCTTGAAAAACAAAGAGACCCAGTACTTC
TRBJ1-3	TRBV4-1	NA	NA	CASSPGSVGVGNTIYF	TGCGCCAGCAGCCCTGGCTCAGTGGGCGTCGGAAACACCATATATTTT
TRBJ1-2	TRBV6-4	NA	NA	CASSDSFRRSLDTNGYTF	TGTGCCAGCAGTGACTCGTTTCGTCGCAGTCTCGACACGAATGGCTACACCTTC
TRBJ2-7	TRBV2	NA	TRBD1	CASTTGTGFYEQYF	TGTGCCAGCACAACCGGGACAGGCTTTTACGAGCAGTACTTC
TRBJ1-1	TRBV3-1/TRBV3-2	NA	NA	CASSHDRRVNTEAFF	TGTGCCAGCAGCCATGACAGGCGCGTGAACACTGAAGCTTTCTTT
TRBJ2-1	TRBV7-2	NA	TRBD2	CASSLAPRTSNEQFF	TGTGCCAGCAGCTTAGCCCCTCGGACTAGCAATGAGCAGTTCTTC
TRBJ2-7	TRBV7-9	NA	TRBD1	CASLGQGAPEQYF	TGTGCCAGCCTAGGACAGGGGGCGCCCGAGCAGTACTTC
TRBJ2-1	TRBV29-1	NA	NA	CSVEPGVRYNEQFF	TGCAGCGTTGAACCGGGAGTCCGATACAATGAGCAGTTCTTC
TRBJ1-3	TRBV5-8	NA	NA	CASSLRGNPGNTIYF	TGTGCCAGCAGCTTGAGGGGCAACCCTGGAAACACCATATATTTT
TRBJ2-2	TRBV3-1/TRBV3-2	once	NA	CASSPSTRIVTGELFF	TGTGCCAGCAGCCCCTCGACTAGAATAGTAACCGGGGAGCTGTTTTTT
TRBJ1-1	TRBV11-2	NA	NA	CASSLGRGARTEAFF	TGTGCCAGCAGCTTAGGGCGGGGGGCGCGCACTGAAGCTTTCTTT
TRBJ1-2	TRBV6-5	NA	TRBD1	CASRGGDRVHGYTF	TGTGCCAGCAGGGGGGGGGACAGGGTCCACGGCTACACCTTC
TRBJ2-4	TRBV7-9	once	NA	CASSRSRDTNIQYF	TGTGCCAGCAGCCGGTCGAGGGACACAAACATTCAGTACTTC
TRBJ2-2	TRBV10-2	NA	NA	CASRDGTANTGELFF	TGCGCCAGCAGGGACGGGACCGCGAACACCGGGGAGCTGTTTTTT
TRBJ1-6	TRBV19	NA	NA	CASSDGDYNSPLHF	TGTGCCAGTAGCGATGGGGACTATAATTCACCCCTCCACTTT
TRBJ1-1	TRBV5-5	NA	NA	CASSRVLGEAEAFF	TGTGCCAGCAGCCGGGTGCTCGGGGAGGCTGAAGCTTTCTTT
TRBJ2-1	TRBV11-1	NA	TRBD1	CASSPYDRERQFF	TGTGCCAGCAGCCCGTATGACAGGGAGCGGCAGTTCTTC
TRBJ1-4	TRBV19	NA	NA	CASSIAARRGEKLFF	TGTGCCAGTAGTATAGCGGCCAGGCGGGGTGAAAAACTGTTTTTT
TRBJ1-6	TRBV6-2/TRBV6-3	NA	NA	CASSSPGSPLHF	TGTGCCAGCAGCTCCCCGGGGTCACCCCTCCACTTT
TRBJ2-2	TRBV19	NA	TRBD1	CASSYRGADTGELFF	TGTGCCAGTAGTTACAGGGGAGCGGACACCGGGGAGCTGTTTTTT